This T cell receptor beta chain stems from a study of T cell responses to AZD1222 COVID-19 vaccine. Study context: Researchers grouped second doses given at about 4 or about 12 weeks into one pool.

The germline V gene encodes CDR1 SGDLS and CDR2 YYNGEE. CDR3 size: 15 residues. J was trimmed by 4 bases and V by 3 bases; bases with no gene match: 7. In regard to this clone: Its antigen is currently unknown.

Assay: immunoSEQ multiplex PCR; the TCRdb copy retains only in-frame clones and omits some. The repertoire holds about 100,000 clones, with about 92% as singletons. Regarding the study as a whole: A mostly white British donor set with more females was recruited, and clonal diversity was possibly underestimated. Among those given AZD1222, only six or seven were seropositive at baseline.

The sample in question was peripheral blood, obtained on day 0 of AZD1222 vaccination. This receptor was identified in an adult in good health. This chain joins TRBV9 and TRBJ1-3, with 7 bases aligning to TRBD1. CDR3 DNA sequence: TGTGCCAGCAGCGGCGGCCCGGGACAGGGAAACACCATATATTTT. It translates to CASSGGPGQGNTIYF.